These 10 T cell receptor beta chains were sequenced from one sample in a study of blood T cell repertoires in COVID-19. The method was immunoSEQ multiplex PCR; TCRdb's version includes in-frame clones alone and lacks a portion of them. The table records about 200,000 clones, about 82% of them present only once. The sample was PBMCs or T cells enriched from blood (not recorded which). Every receptor here comes from a man between 40 and 49 years old with acute COVID-19.

V is TRBV5-6 and J is TRBJ1-3, with D perhaps matching TRBD1 (6 bases). The germline gives CDR1 SGHDT, CDR2 YYEEEE. CDR3 length equals 13 residues. Trimming removed 1 base from V and 8 bases from J, with 10 bases in between. The CDR3 nucleotides are TGTGCCAGCAGCTTGTCAGGGGCAGACACCATATATTTT. This gives the protein CASSLSGADTIYF. Complete variable domain (other parts from reference TRBV5-6 and TRBJ1-3): DAGVTQSPTHLIKTRGQQVTLRCSPKSGHDTVSWYQQALGQGPQFIFQYYEEEERQRGNFPDRFSGHQFPNYSSELNVNALLLGDSALYLCASSLSGADTIYFGEGSWLTVV.

This chain joins TRBV4-1 and TRBJ1-6, with TRBD1 matching over 8 bases. The CDR3 has 21 residues. The trim removed 4 bases at V and 6 bases at J, leaving 23 bases unmatched. Germline CDR1 is MGHRA and CDR2 is YSYEKL. CDR3: CASSRGTLKRTGGGSNSPLHF. Here the CDR3 DNA reads TGCGCCAGCAGCCGAGGAACATTGAAACGAACAGGGGGTGGAAGTAATTCACCCCTCCACTTT.

J is TRBJ2-2 and V is TRBV11-2, with 10 bases lining up with TRBD1. V was pared by 7 bases and J by 2 bases, with 10 bases of the junction left unmatched. Germline loops: CDR1 SGHAT, CDR2 FQNNGV. The length of the CDR3 is 17 residues. The CDR3 is CASIRLGQGGNTGELFF. The CDR3 coding sequence is TGTGCCAGCATCCGCCTAGGACAGGGGGGTAACACCGGGGAGCTGTTTTTT.

V gene TRBV7-2 combines with J gene TRBJ2-7; maybe TRBD2 (6 bases). In germline, CDR1 is SGHTA, CDR2 FQGNSA. CDR3 size: 16 residues. V lost 5 bases, J lost 1 base, and 18 bases lay in between. CDR3 sequence (DNA): TGTGCCAGCAGCCGCCGTCCAGGGACTGTTTCCTACGAGCAGTACTTC. Translating it yields CASSRRPGTVSYEQYF. Looking up the rest from reference TRBV7-2 and TRBJ2-7 gives the full variable domain: GAGVSQSPSNKVTEKGKDVELRCDPISGHTALYWYRQSLGQGLEFLIYFQGNSAPDKSGLPSDRFSAERTGGSVSTLTIQRTQQEDSAVYLCASSRRPGTVSYEQYFGPGTRLTVT.

This sequence joins TRBV6-5 and TRBJ2-1; D is possibly TRBD1 (7 bases). The CDR3 extends over 14 amino acids. Germline V gives CDR1 MNHEY, CDR2 SVGAGI. Deletions cut 8 bases from V and 4 bases from J, with 15 bases between. For the CDR3, the DNA is TGTGCCAGCGGCGAGGGGGCGGGATACAATGAGCAGTTCTTC. This translates into CASGEGAGYNEQFF.

V usage is TRBV7-2 and J usage is TRBJ1-1; D is uncertain. The V end lost 5 bases, the J end lost 8 bases, and 15 bases lay between the germline ends. CDR3 length: 13 amino acids. CDR1 and CDR2 (germline): SGHTA, FQGNSA. CDR3 loop: CASSALRADEAFF. In nucleotides, the CDR3 is TGTGCCAGCAGCGCCTTGCGGGCGGACGAAGCTTTCTTT.

This chain connects TRBV4-1 to TRBJ1-2, with TRBD1 matching 8 bases. CDR3 size: 18 residues. From germline, CDR1 is MGHRA and CDR2 YSYEKL. The junction had 20 bases not matched to a gene; V was cut back by 4 bases and J by 7 bases. DNA of the CDR3: TGCGCCAGCAGCCCCAAGGTGTTGGTGGACAGGGCAAACGGTGGCTACACCTTC. Translation: CASSPKVLVDRANGGYTF.

The J gene is TRBJ1-2, the V gene TRBV19, with D tentatively TRBD1 (5 bases). CDR1 and CDR2 from the germline V gene are LNHDA and SQIVND (reference sequence). The ends were cut back, 7 bases at V and 0 bases at J, with 15 bases in the middle. The CDR3 covers 15 residues. In DNA, the CDR3 is TGTGCCAGTACATGGGGGGAAGCAGCTAACTATGGCTACACCTTC. This codes for CASTWGEAANYGYTF.

The chain couples TRBV28 to TRBJ1-5; a weak D match, TRBD1 (6 bases). Trimming took off 3 bases at V and 7 bases at J, with 13 bases between the two ends. The length of the CDR3 is 14 residues. Germline lookup yields CDR1 MDHEN and CDR2 SYDVKM. The CDR3, as DNA: TGTGCCAGCAGTTTTGGGGCAGGGGTGCAGCCCCAGCATTTT. Translation gives CASSFGAGVQPQHF.

The chain links TRBV9 to TRBJ1-6; perhaps TRBD1 as D (5 bases). Germline lookup yields CDR1 SGDLS and CDR2 YYNGEE. The CDR3 is 15 amino acids. The V end was cut by 0 bases, the J end by 10 bases, with 14 bases between. The CDR3 reads CASSVGGRVGSPLHF. DNA for the CDR3: TGTGCCAGCAGCGTAGGCGGCAGGGTAGGCTCACCCCTCCACTTT. The variable domain in full, completed from reference TRBV9 and TRBJ1-6, reads DSGVTQTPKHLITATGQRVTLRCSPRSGDLSVYWYQQSLDQGLQFLIQYYNGEERAKGNILERFSAQQFPDLHSELNLSSLELGDSALYFCASSVGGRVGSPLHFGNGTRLTVT.